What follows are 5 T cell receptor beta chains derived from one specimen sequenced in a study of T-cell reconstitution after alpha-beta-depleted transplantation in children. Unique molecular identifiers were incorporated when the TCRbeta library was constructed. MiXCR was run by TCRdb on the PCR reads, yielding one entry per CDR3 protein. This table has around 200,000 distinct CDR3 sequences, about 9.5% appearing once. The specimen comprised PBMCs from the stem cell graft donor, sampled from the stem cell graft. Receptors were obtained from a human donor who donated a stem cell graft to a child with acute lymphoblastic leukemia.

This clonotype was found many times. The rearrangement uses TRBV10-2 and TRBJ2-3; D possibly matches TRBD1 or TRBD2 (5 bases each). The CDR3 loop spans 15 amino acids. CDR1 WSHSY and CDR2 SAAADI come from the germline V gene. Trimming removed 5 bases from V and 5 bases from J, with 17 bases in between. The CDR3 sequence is CASSSGRGLVDTQYF. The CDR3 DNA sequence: TGCGCCAGCAGTTCAGGGAGAGGTCTAGTAGATACGCAGTATTTT.

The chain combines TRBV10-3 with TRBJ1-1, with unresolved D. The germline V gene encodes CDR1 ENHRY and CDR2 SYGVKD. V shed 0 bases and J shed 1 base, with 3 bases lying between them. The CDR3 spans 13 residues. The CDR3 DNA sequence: TGTGCCATCAGTGAGTCAACGAACACTGAAGCTTTCTTT. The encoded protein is CAISESTNTEAFF.

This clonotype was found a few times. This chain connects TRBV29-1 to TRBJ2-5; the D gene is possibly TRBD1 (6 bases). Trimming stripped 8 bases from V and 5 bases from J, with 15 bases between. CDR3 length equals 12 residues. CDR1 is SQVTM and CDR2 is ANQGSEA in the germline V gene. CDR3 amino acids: CSTYRVEETQYF. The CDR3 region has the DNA TGCAGCACCTACAGGGTTGAGGAGACCCAGTACTTC.

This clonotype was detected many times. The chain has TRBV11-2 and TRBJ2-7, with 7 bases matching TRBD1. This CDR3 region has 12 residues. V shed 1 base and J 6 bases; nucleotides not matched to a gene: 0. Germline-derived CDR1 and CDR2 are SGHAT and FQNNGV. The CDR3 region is CASSLGDSEQYF. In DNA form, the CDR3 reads TGTGCCAGCAGCTTAGGGGACAGCGAGCAGTACTTC.

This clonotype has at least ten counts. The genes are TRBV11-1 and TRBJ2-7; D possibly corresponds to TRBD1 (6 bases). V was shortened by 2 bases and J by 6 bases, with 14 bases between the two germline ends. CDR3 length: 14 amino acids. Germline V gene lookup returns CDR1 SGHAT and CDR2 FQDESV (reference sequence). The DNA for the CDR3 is TGTGCCAGCAGCTTATTCCAGGGGCAGGGCGAGCAGTACTTC. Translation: CASSLFQGQGEQYF.